The 3 T cell receptor beta chains given below trace back to one sample, sequenced in a study of blood T cell repertoires in COVID-19. Repertoires were generated with immunoSEQ multiplex PCR, while TCRdb's copy carries only in-frame clones and drops some. The data show some 390,000 clones, around 90% seen once. The sequenced material came from peripheral blood. All receptors come from a human donor in a cohort sampled during active COVID-19.

The genes are TRBV5-1 and TRBJ2-5, with TRBD2 matching over 7 bases. Germline CDR1 reads SGHRS; CDR2 reads YFSETQ. V lost 1 base to trimming and J lost 2 bases; unmatched junction nucleotides: 5. The CDR3 length is 15 residues. CDR3 region: CASSLRLAVQETQYF. Here the CDR3 DNA reads TGCGCCAGCAGCTTGCGCCTAGCGGTACAAGAGACCCAGTACTTC.

About this clone itself: The junction differs from germline at one of its ends, possibly a read error. The chain carries TRBV27 and TRBJ2-7; 11 nucleotides match TRBD2. This CDR3 has 14 amino acids. CDR1 and CDR2 (germline): MNHEY, SMNVEV (reference sequence). The CDR3 loop is CASTLAGGLGEQYF. The CDR3 DNA reads as TGTGCCAGCACTTTAGCGGGGGGGCTGGGCGAGCAGTACTTC.

The chain recombines TRBV7-9 with TRBJ2-7; 8 nucleotides match TRBD2. Per germline, CDR1 SEHNR and CDR2 FQNEAQ (reference sequence). There are 14 residues in the CDR3. The J segment lost 3 bases and the V segment lost 4 bases, leaving 5 bases of the junction unmatched. The CDR3 DNA sequence: TGTGCCAGCAGCTCTGAGACTAGCGACTACGAGCAGTACTTC. Its translation is CASSSETSDYEQYF.